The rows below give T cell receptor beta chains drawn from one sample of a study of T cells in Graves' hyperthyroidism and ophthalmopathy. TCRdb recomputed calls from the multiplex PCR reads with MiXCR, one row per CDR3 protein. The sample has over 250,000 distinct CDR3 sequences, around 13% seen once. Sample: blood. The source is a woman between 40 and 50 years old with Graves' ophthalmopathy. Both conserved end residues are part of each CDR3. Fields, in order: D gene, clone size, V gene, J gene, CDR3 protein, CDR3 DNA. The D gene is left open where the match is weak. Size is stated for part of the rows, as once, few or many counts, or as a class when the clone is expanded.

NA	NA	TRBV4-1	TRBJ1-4	CASSQIPQNEKLFF	TGCGCCAGCAGCCAAATACCCCAGAATGAAAAACTGTTTTTT
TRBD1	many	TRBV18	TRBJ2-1	CASSHDDRVEQFF	TGTGCCAGCTCACATGACGACAGGGTTGAGCAGTTCTTC
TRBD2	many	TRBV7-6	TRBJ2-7	CASSLAPGGLAGDITYEQYF	TGTGCCAGCAGCTTAGCACCAGGTGGACTAGCGGGGGACATTACCTACGAGCAGTACTTC
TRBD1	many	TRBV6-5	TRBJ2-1	CASSYAVGTGTYNEQFF	TGTGCCAGCAGTTACGCTGTCGGGACAGGGACCTACAATGAGCAGTTCTTC
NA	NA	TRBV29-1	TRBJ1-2	CSGAGFGPAGYTF	TGCAGCGGGGCAGGGTTTGGCCCCGCCGGCTACACCTTC
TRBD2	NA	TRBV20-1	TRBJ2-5	CSARSWTSGGVEETQYF	TGCAGTGCTAGATCCTGGACTAGCGGGGGGGTGGAAGAGACCCAGTACTTC
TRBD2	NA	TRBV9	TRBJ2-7	CASSVSSGSLYEQYF	TGTGCCAGCAGCGTCAGTAGCGGGAGTCTCTACGAGCAGTACTTC
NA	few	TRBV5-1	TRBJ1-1	CASSWGTMNTEAFF	TGCGCCAGCAGCTGGGGCACCATGAACACTGAAGCTTTCTTT
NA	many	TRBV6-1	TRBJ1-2	CASSEVPFGQTNPNYGYTF	TGTGCCAGCAGTGAAGTCCCTTTTGGACAGACAAACCCTAACTATGGCTACACCTTC
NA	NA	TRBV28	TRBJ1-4	CASSLTGRGANEKLFF	TGTGCCAGCAGTTTAACAGGGCGGGGGGCTAATGAAAAACTGTTTTTT
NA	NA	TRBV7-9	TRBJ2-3	CASSNRVSTDTQYF	TGTGCCAGCAGCAATAGGGTCTCGACAGATACGCAGTATTTT
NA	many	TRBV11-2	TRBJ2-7	CASTPGPVNYEQYF	TGTGCCAGCACCCCCGGTCCAGTAAACTACGAGCAGTACTTC
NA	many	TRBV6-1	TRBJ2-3	CASSDRFGTGATDTQYF	TGTGCCAGCAGCGACCGTTTCGGGACGGGGGCAACAGATACGCAGTATTTT
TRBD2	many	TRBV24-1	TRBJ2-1	CATSDSTSGYNEQFF	TGTGCCACCAGTGATTCGACTAGCGGCTACAATGAGCAGTTCTTC
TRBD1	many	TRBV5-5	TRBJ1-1	CASSWEQGPRGRTEAFF	TGTGCCAGCAGCTGGGAACAGGGCCCCAGGGGGCGAACTGAAGCTTTCTTT
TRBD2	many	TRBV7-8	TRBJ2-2	CASSLAQAGGGTGELFF	TGTGCCAGCAGCTTAGCTCAAGCGGGAGGAGGGACCGGGGAGCTGTTTTTT
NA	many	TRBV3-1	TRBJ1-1	CASSPIGDPDTEAFF	TGTGCCAGCAGCCCAATAGGGGACCCGGACACTGAAGCTTTCTTT
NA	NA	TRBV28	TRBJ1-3	CASRTLMRGRGGNTIYF	TGTGCCAGCAGGACTCTAATGCGGGGAAGAGGTGGAAACACCATATATTTT
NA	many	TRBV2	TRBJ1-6	CASIGRERNSPLHF	TGTGCCAGCATCGGGAGGGAAAGAAATTCACCCCTCCACTTT